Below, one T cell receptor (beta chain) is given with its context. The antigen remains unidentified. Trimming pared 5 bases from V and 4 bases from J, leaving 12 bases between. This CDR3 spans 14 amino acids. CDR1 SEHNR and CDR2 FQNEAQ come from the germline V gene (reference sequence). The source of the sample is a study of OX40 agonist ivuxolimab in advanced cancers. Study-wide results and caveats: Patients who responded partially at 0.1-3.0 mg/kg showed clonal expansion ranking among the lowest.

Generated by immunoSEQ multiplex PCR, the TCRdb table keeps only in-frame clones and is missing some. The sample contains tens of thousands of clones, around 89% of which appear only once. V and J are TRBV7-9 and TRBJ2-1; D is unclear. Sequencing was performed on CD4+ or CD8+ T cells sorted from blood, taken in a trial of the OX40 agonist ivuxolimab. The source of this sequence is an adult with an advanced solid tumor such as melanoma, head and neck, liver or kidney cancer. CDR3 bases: TGTGCCAGCAGCCCCTACAAAGTTTACAATGAGCAGTTCTTC. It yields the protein CASSPYKVYNEQFF.